A selection of T cell receptor beta chains follows, all from one sample in a study of vaccination and CD4 T cells after COVID-19. These TCRs' antigens remain unknown. TCRdb ran MiXCR on the PCR reads and lists one entry per CDR3 protein. The sample yields about 18,000 distinct CDR3 sequences, 55% seen once. Sequenced: CD4+ T cells from blood, cultured in vitro. Receptors were obtained from a human donor who had recovered from COVID-19. CDR3s include the opening cysteine and the closing phenylalanine or tryptophan. Each record gives: D gene, clone size, V gene, J gene, CDR3 protein, CDR3 DNA. A D gene is named only where the DNA matches it firmly. A clone size is listed for some rows: how often the clone was seen (once, few, many), or a class if it is expanded.

-	-	TRBV30	TRBJ1-1	CAWSVLGEDTEAFF	TGTGCCTGGAGTGTACTGGGGGAGGACACTGAAGCTTTCTTT
-	-	TRBV7-2	TRBJ2-7	CASSFSKGPTYEQYF	TGTGCCAGCAGCTTTAGCAAAGGGCCTACCTACGAGCAGTACTTC
TRBD1	-	TRBV20-1	TRBJ1-2	CSADREAYGYTF	TGCAGTGCCGACAGGGAGGCCTATGGCTACACCTTC
TRBD2	once	TRBV2	TRBJ2-5	CASSTTSGTGETQYF	TGTGCCAGCAGTACCACCAGCGGGACTGGGGAGACCCAGTACTTC
TRBD2	-	TRBV7-3	TRBJ2-6	CASSHRTSGIGSQSGANVLTF	TGTGCCAGCAGTCATCGGACTAGCGGTATTGGATCTCAATCTGGGGCCAACGTCCTGACTTTC
TRBD1	few	TRBV20-1	TRBJ1-5	CSARGTGGFSNQPQHF	TGCAGTGCTAGAGGGACAGGGGGTTTTAGCAATCAGCCCCAGCATTTT
TRBD1	-	TRBV27	TRBJ2-5	CASRGRGRETQYF	TGTGCCAGCAGAGGCAGGGGGCGAGAGACCCAGTACTTC
-	-	TRBV28	TRBJ2-5	CASSPGPAGETQYF	TGTGCCAGCAGTCCTGGACCCGCGGGGGAGACCCAGTACTTC
TRBD1	few	TRBV27	TRBJ1-6	CATRRESGQGGRIRSPLHF	TGTGCCACCCGCCGCGAATCGGGACAGGGAGGTAGGATCCGATCACCCCTCCACTTT
-	-	TRBV27	TRBJ1-2	CASSWRRTGGYTF	TGTGCCAGCAGTTGGAGACGAACGGGCGGCTACACCTTC
-	few	TRBV6-5	TRBJ1-5	CASSYSSRVDQPQHF	TGTGCCAGCAGTTACTCGAGCAGGGTTGATCAGCCCCAGCATTTT
TRBD1	few	TRBV7-9	TRBJ2-2	CASSLSQTGQGASFTGELFF	TGTGCCAGCAGCCTATCCCAAACAGGACAGGGGGCATCATTCACCGGGGAGCTGTTTTTT